The 19 T cell receptor beta chains below come from one sample, sequenced in a study of cytomegalovirus exposure and HLA in healthy donors. PCR involved 60 Vbeta and 13 Jbeta primers. Profiled with immunoSEQ multiplex PCR; TCRdb holds only in-frame clones, not every one. Altogether 73,000 or so clones are present, over 60% being singletons, with the ten largest covering about 16%. Sequencing input: PBMCs. Source of these receptors: a woman aged 40 to 50 in good health and CMV-seropositive.

The chain couples TRBV5-1 to TRBJ2-6, with TRBD2 matching 10 bases. The CDR3 contains 18 residues. The ends lost 0 bases at V and 0 bases at J; junction bases unmatched: 3. Germline V CDR1 and CDR2: SGHRS, YFSETQ. The CDR3 nucleotides are TGCGCCAGCAGCTTGGCCACTAGCGGGGCCTCTGGGGCCAACGTCCTGACTTTC. Encoded protein: CASSLATSGASGANVLTF.

V usage is TRBV4-1 and J usage is TRBJ2-4, with D perhaps matching TRBD1 (6 bases). V lost 2 bases to trimming and J lost 6 bases, with 14 bases between them. The CDR3 consists of 15 residues. In germline, CDR1 is MGHRA, CDR2 YSYEKL. The CDR3 DNA reads as TGCGCCAGCAGCCAACCAGTCATCAGGGGAAACATTCAGTACTTC. The encoded protein is CASSQPVIRGNIQYF.

The J gene is TRBJ2-2, the V gene TRBV4-3; a possible D gene is TRBD1 (5 bases). Per the germline V gene, CDR1 is LGHNA and CDR2 is YSLEER. Trimming pared 0 bases from V and 3 bases from J, leaving 11 bases between. The CDR3 sequence is 16 residues long. The CDR3 DNA sequence: TGCGCCAGCAGCCAAGATTCTAGGGGCCACACCGGGGAGCTGTTTTTT. Translating it yields CASSQDSRGHTGELFF.

V usage is TRBV10-3 and J usage is TRBJ1-1; the D gene is possibly TRBD1 (5 bases). Germline V lookup: CDR1 ENHRY, CDR2 SYGVKD. The CDR3 is 13 amino acids. V gave up 4 bases and J gave up 5 bases, with 11 bases separating them. The CDR3 bases are TGTGCCATCAGTGTACAGGCCCTAACTGAAGCTTTCTTT. It encodes CAISVQALTEAFF.

The chain's CDR3 is CASSLDRAGNTIYF. CDR3 DNA sequence: TGTGCCAGCAGCTTAGACAGGGCTGGAAACACCATATATTTT. V and J are TRBV7-2 and TRBJ1-3, with D tentatively TRBD1 (6 bases). The CDR3 totals 14 residues. V was pared by 1 base and J by 2 bases, with 6 bases between. The germline V gene has CDR1 SGHTA and CDR2 FQGNSA.

In its sample, this clone was seen once. The rearrangement uses TRBV10-2 and TRBJ2-5; no firm D call. The CDR3 consists of 15 residues. V lost 2 bases, J lost 5 bases, and 15 bases lay in between. Germline values: CDR1 WSHSY, CDR2 SAAADI. CDR3 nucleotides: TGCGCCAGCAGTGAGATAAGGAAAACCGGGGAGACCCAGTACTTC. Its translation is CASSEIRKTGETQYF.

The chain carries TRBV5-1 and TRBJ2-3; D not certain. The germline V and J ends were trimmed by 0 bases and 0 bases, with 5 bases remaining between them. CDR3 length: 14 residues. Germline V gives CDR1 SGHRS, CDR2 YFSETQ. CDR3 nucleotide sequence: TGCGCCAGCAGCTTGGACAGTAGCACAGATACGCAGTATTTT. Translation: CASSLDSSTDTQYF. The variable domain in full, completed from reference TRBV5-1 and TRBJ2-3, reads KAGVTQTPRYLIKTRGQQVTLSCSPISGHRSVSWYQQTPGQGLQFLFEYFSETQRNKGNFPGRFSGRQFSNSRSEMNVSTLELGDSALYLCASSLDSSTDTQYFGPGTRLTVL.

The V call is TRBV2, the J call TRBJ2-2, with 7 nucleotides matching TRBD2. V lost 7 bases, J lost 1 base, and 9 bases stayed unmatched. The CDR3 runs 16 residues. CDR1 is SNHLY, CDR2 FYNNEI, per germline. The CDR3 nucleotides are TGTGCCAGCAAAGATGCTGGCGGGGGGAACACCGGGGAGCTGTTTTTT. Translating gives CASKDAGGGNTGELFF. Complete variable domain (other parts from reference TRBV2 and TRBJ2-2): EPEVTQTPSHQVTQMGQEVILRCVPISNHLYFYWYRQILGQKVEFLVSFYNNEISEKSEIFDDQFSVERPDGSNFTLKIRSTKLEDSAMYFCASKDAGGGNTGELFFGEGSRLTVL.

This chain uses TRBV7-2 with TRBJ2-7; 9 bases are shared with TRBD1. This CDR3 is 15 amino acids long. Trimming took 3 bases from V and 2 from J; bases not matched to a gene: 5. The V gene's germline CDR1 is SGHTA and CDR2 FQGNSA. CDR3 amino acids: CASSFPGQGAYEQYF. The CDR3 coding sequence is TGTGCCAGCAGCTTCCCGGGACAGGGAGCCTACGAGCAGTACTTC. The variable domain in full, with the rest retrieved from reference TRBV7-2 and TRBJ2-7, is GAGVSQSPSNKVTEKGKDVELRCDPISGHTALYWYRQSLGQGLEFLIYFQGNSAPDKSGLPSDRFSAERTGGSVSTLTIQRTQQEDSAVYLCASSFPGQGAYEQYFGPGTRLTVT.

The chain couples TRBV6-4 to TRBJ1-5, with a weak D call TRBD1 (5 bases). This CDR3 spans 13 amino acids. Germline V gene data show CDR1 as MRHNA and CDR2 as SNTAGT. V was pared by 4 bases and J by 4 bases, with 8 bases between. The DNA of the CDR3 is TGTGCCAGCAGTGTAGACAGAAATCAGCCCCAGCATTTT. It encodes CASSVDRNQPQHF.

The V and J genes are TRBV27 and TRBJ1-5, with 7 bases fitting TRBD1. Germline V lookup: CDR1 MNHEY, CDR2 SMNVEV (reference sequence). J was trimmed by 2 bases and V by 6 bases; bases with no gene match: 7. The CDR3 contains 15 residues. The CDR3 coding sequence is TGTGCCAGCAGATCGACAGGGTCCGGCAATCAGCCCCAGCATTTT. It encodes CASRSTGSGNQPQHF.

The rearrangement joins TRBV7-9 to TRBJ2-6; D is possibly TRBD2 (5 bases). There are 17 residues in the CDR3. The V end lost 5 bases, the J end lost 0 bases, and 14 bases lay between the germline ends. CDR1 SEHNR and CDR2 FQNEAQ come from the germline V gene (reference sequence). CDR3 sequence: CASSQTNGHSGANVLTF. The DNA for the CDR3 is TGTGCCAGCAGCCAGACTAACGGTCACTCTGGGGCCAACGTCCTGACTTTC.

This chain links TRBV6-6 with TRBJ2-3; 7 bases agree with TRBD2. V trimming: 8 bases; J trimming: 6 bases; junction bases outside the gene matches: 14. Germline V gene lookup returns CDR1 MNHNY and CDR2 SVGAGI (reference sequence). The CDR3 contains 15 residues. Here the CDR3 reads CASAPGRGKFDTQYF. The CDR3 DNA reads TGTGCCAGCGCCCCCGGGCGGGGGAAATTTGATACGCAGTATTTT.

The CDR3, as DNA: TGTGCCAGCAATCGAGGTGGAGAAGATACGCAGTATTTT. Protein: CASNRGGEDTQYF. The chain combines TRBV27 with TRBJ2-3, with no clear D. The CDR3 contains 13 residues. Germline CDR1 MNHEY, CDR2 SMNVEV (reference sequence). With 7 bases removed from V and 5 bases from J, the gap between germline ends came to 13 bases.

The genes are TRBV5-1 and TRBJ2-3, with 7 bases that match TRBD1. Trimming removed 4 bases from V and 4 bases from J; junction bases left unmatched: 6. The germline V gene has CDR1 SGHRS and CDR2 YFSETQ. The length of the CDR3 is 14 residues. The DNA of the CDR3 is TGCGCCAGCAGCCCACGACAGGGTTCAGATACGCAGTATTTT. Protein product: CASSPRQGSDTQYF.

The J gene is TRBJ2-2, the V gene TRBV4-3; 12 positions match TRBD2. This CDR3 is 19 amino acids long. Germline V lookup: CDR1 LGHNA, CDR2 YSLEER. J gave up 4 bases and V 0 bases, and 9 bases lay outside the gene matches. This chain's CDR3 is CASSQEYGLAGPGTGELFF. For the CDR3, the DNA is TGCGCCAGCAGCCAAGAGTACGGACTAGCGGGGCCGGGCACCGGGGAGCTGTTTTTT.

V usage is TRBV30 and J usage is TRBJ1-3; TRBD1 might be the D (5 bases). There are 16 residues in the CDR3. Trimming shortened V by 2 bases and J by 2 bases, and 16 bases separated the two germline ends. The V gene's germline CDR1 is GTSNPN and CDR2 SVGIG (reference sequence). The CDR3 reads CAWSLGGRYTGNTIYF. CDR3 in DNA: TGTGCCTGGAGTTTGGGGGGACGATATACTGGAAACACCATATATTTT. Variable domain in full (rest from reference TRBV30 and TRBJ1-3): SQTIHQWPATLVQPVGSPLSLECTVEGTSNPNLYWYRQAAGRGLQLLFYSVGIGQISSEVPQNLSASRPQDRQFILSSKKLLLSDSGFYLCAWSLGGRYTGNTIYFGEGSWLTVV.

This chain joins TRBV18 and TRBJ1-5, with no clear D. Germline-derived CDR1 and CDR2 are KGHSH and LQKENI. V dropped 6 bases and J dropped 0 bases, with 9 bases sitting between them. The CDR3 is 14 amino acids. CDR3 in DNA: TGTGCCAGCTCGCCTCCGGGTAGCAATCAGCCCCAGCATTTT. Its translation is CASSPPGSNQPQHF.

This clone occurred a few times. The rearrangement links TRBV2 to TRBJ1-2; 10 bases match TRBD1. This CDR3 is built from 16 residues. Trimming cost V 7 bases and J 4 bases; bases outside gene matches: 12. Germline V lookup: CDR1 SNHLY, CDR2 FYNNEI. Here the CDR3 reads CASTSPAGTGVYGYTF. CDR3 in DNA: TGTGCCAGCACGTCCCCGGCCGGGACAGGGGTCTATGGCTACACCTTC.